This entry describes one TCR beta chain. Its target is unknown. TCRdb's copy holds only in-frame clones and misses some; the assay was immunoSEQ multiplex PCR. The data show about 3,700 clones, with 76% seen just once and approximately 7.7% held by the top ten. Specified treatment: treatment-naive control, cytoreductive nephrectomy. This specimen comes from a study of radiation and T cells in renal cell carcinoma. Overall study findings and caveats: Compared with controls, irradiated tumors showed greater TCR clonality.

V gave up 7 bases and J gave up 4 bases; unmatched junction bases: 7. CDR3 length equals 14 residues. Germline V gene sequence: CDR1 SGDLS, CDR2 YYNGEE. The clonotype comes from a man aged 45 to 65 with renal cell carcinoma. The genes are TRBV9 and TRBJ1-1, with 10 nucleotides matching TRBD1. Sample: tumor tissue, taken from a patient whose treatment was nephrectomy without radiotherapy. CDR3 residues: CASGSGTGATEAFF. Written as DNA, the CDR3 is TGTGCCAGCGGGTCTGGGACAGGGGCCACTGAAGCTTTCTTT.